Sequencing of this T cell receptor beta chain was carried out in a study of blood T cell repertoires in COVID-19. Study details: Specimens from acute and convalescent COVID-19 originated in the United States, Italy and Spain.

Germline lookup yields CDR1 ENHRY and CDR2 SYGVKD. The CDR3 totals 18 residues. V was clipped by 8 bases and J by 0 bases, with 25 bases between them. The data were produced by immunoSEQ multiplex PCR, yet TCRdb's version contains in-frame clones alone and is incomplete. The data show roughly 500,000 clones, with nearly 90% seen just once and around 0.9% held by the top ten. Input material: peripheral blood. V usage is TRBV10-3 and J usage is TRBJ1-2; possible D gene TRBD1, 6 bases. This clonotype was sampled from a man aged 18-30 years with COVID-19, enrolled during active disease. This chain's CDR3 is CAIGLSGDNVGANYGYTF. In DNA, the CDR3 is TGTGCCATCGGGCTATCAGGGGATAATGTTGGAGCTAACTATGGCTACACCTTC.